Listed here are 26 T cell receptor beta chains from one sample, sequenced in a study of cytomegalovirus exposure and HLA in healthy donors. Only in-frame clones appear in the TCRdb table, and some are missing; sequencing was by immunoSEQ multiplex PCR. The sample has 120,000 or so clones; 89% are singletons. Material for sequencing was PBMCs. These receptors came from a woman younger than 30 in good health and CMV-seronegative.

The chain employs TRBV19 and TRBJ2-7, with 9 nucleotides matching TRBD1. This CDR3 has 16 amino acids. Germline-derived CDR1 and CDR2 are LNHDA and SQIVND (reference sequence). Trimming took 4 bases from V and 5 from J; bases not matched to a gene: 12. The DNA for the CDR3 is TGTGCCAGTAGTACCATCACACAGGGGGCCAGGGACGAGCAGTACTTC. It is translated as CASSTITQGARDEQYF.

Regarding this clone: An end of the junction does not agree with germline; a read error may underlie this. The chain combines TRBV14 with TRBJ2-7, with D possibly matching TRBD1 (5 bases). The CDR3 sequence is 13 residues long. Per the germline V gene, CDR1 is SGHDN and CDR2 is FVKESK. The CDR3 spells CASNQDLGDEQYF. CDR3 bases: TGTGCCAGCAACCAAGACTTAGGGGACGAGCAGTACTTC.

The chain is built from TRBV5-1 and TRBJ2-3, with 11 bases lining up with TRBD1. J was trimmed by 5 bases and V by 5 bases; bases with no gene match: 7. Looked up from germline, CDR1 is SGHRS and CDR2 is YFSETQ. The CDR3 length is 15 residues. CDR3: CASSSRDRGGDTQYF. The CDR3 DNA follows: TGCGCCAGCAGTTCCCGGGACAGGGGGGGAGATACGCAGTATTTT.

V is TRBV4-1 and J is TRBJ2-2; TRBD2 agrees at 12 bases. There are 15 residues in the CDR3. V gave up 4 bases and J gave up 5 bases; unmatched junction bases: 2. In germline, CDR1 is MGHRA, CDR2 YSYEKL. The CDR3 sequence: CASSLGLAGTGELFF. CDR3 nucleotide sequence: TGCGCCAGCAGCCTGGGACTAGCGGGTACCGGGGAGCTGTTTTTT.

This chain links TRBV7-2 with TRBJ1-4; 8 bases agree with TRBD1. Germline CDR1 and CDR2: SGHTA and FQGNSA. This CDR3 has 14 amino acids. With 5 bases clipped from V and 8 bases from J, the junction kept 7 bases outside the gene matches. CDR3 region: CASSPGQGREKLFF. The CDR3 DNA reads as TGTGCCAGCAGCCCCGGACAGGGAAGAGAAAAACTGTTTTTT. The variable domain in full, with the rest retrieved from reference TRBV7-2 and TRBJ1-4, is GAGVSQSPSNKVTEKGKDVELRCDPISGHTALYWYRQSLGQGLEFLIYFQGNSAPDKSGLPSDRFSAERTGGSVSTLTIQRTQQEDSAVYLCASSPGQGREKLFFGSGTQLSVL.

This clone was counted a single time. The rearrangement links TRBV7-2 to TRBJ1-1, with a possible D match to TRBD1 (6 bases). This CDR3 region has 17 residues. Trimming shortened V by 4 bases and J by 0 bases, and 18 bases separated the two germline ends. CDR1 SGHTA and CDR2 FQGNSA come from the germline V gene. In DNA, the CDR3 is TGTGCCAGCAGCTCTCCCCTACGGGGGGACATGAACACTGAAGCTTTCTTT. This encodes CASSSPLRGDMNTEAFF.

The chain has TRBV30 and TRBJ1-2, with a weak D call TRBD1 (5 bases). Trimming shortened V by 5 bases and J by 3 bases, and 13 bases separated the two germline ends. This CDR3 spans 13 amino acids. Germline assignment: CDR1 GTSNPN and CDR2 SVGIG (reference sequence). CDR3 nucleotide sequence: TGTGCCTGGGCGACGGGCAGGGACTATGGCTACACCTTC. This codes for CAWATGRDYGYTF.

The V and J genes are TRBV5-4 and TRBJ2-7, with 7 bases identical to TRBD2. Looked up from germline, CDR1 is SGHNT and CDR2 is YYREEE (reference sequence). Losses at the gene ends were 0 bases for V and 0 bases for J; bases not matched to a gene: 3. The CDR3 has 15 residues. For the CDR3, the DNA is TGTGCCAGCAGCTTGGGGCAGCGGGACTCCTACGAGCAGTACTTC. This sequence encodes CASSLGQRDSYEQYF.

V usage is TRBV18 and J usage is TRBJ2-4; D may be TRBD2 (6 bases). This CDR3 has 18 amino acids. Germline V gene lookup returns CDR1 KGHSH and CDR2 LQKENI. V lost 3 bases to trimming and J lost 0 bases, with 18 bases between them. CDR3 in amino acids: CASSPEGLLQLAKNIQYF. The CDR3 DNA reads TGTGCCAGCTCACCGGAGGGACTTCTTCAATTAGCCAAAAACATTCAGTACTTC.

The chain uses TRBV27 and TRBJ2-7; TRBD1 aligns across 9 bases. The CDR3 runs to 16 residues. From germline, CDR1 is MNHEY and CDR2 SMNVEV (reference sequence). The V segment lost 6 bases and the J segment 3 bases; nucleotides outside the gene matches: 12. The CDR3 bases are TGTGCCAGCAGCTCTCTTTCGGGACAGGGATTCTACGAGCAGTACTTC. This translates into CASSSLSGQGFYEQYF.

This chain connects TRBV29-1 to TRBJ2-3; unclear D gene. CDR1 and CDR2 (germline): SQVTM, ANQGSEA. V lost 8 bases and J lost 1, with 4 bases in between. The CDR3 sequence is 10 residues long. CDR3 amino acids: CSLRTDTQYF. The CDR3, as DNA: TGCAGCCTCCGCACAGATACGCAGTATTTT.

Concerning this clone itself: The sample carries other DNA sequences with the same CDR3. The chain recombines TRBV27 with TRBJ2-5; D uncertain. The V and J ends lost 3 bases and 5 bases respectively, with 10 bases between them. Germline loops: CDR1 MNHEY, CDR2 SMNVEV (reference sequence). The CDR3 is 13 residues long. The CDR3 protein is CASSFRGQETQYF. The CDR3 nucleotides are TGTGCCAGCAGTTTCAGAGGTCAGGAGACCCAGTACTTC.

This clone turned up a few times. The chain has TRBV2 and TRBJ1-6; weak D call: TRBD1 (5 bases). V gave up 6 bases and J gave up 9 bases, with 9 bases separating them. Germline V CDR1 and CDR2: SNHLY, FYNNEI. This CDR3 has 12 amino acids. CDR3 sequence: CASRAGISPLHF. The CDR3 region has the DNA TGTGCCAGCAGAGCAGGGATTTCACCCCTCCACTTT.

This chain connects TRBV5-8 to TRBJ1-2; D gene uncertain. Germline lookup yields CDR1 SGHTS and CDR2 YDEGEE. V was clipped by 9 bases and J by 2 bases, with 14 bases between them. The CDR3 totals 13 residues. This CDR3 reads CATPRRSNYGYTF. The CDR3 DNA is TGTGCCACTCCCCGGAGGTCCAACTATGGCTACACCTTC.

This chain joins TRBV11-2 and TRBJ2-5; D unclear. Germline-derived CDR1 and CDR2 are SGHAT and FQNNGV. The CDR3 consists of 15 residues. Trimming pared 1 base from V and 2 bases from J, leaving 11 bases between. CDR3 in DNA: TGTGCCAGCAGCTTAGTGTACAGCTTTCAAGAGACCCAGTACTTC. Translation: CASSLVYSFQETQYF. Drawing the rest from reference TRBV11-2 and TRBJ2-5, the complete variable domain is EAGVAQSPRYKIIEKRQSVAFWCNPISGHATLYWYQQILGQGPKLLIQFQNNGVVDDSQLPKDRFSAERLKGVDSTLKIQPAKLEDSAVYLCASSLVYSFQETQYFGPGTRLLVL.

The DNA for the CDR3 is TGTGCCAGCAACCTTAGCGGGAGGCCCAAAAATGAGCAGTTCTTC. Its translation is CASNLSGRPKNEQFF. The V gene is TRBV6-4, the J gene TRBJ2-1, with TRBD2 matching 10 bases. Germline CDR1 MRHNA, CDR2 SNTAGT. This CDR3 comprises 15 residues. V was clipped by 7 bases and J by 7 bases; unmatched bases: 10.

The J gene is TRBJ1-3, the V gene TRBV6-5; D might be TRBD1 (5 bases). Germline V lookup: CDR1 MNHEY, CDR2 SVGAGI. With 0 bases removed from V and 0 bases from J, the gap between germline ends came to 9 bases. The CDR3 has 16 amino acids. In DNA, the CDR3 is TGTGCCAGCAGTTACTCAGGGCAGGGCTCTGGAAACACCATATATTTT. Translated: CASSYSGQGSGNTIYF.

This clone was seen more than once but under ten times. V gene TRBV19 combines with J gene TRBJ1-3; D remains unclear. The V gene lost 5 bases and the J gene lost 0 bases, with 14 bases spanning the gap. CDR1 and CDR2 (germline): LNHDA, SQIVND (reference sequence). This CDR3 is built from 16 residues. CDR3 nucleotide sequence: TGTGCCAGTAGTGTCGGACGGGGTAACTCTGGAAACACCATATATTTT. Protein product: CASSVGRGNSGNTIYF. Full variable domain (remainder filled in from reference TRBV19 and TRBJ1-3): DGGITQSPKYLFRKEGQNVTLSCEQNLNHDAMYWYRQDPGQGLRLIYYSQIVNDFQKGDIAEGYSVSREKKESFPLTVTSAQKNPTAFYLCASSVGRGNSGNTIYFGEGSWLTVV.

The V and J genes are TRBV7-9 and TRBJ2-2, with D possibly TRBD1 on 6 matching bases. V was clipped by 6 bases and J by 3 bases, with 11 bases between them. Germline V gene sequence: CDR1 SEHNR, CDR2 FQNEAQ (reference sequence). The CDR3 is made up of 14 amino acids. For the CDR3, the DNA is TGTGCCAGCAGTCTAGGACAGTACACCGGGGAGCTGTTTTTT. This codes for CASSLGQYTGELFF.

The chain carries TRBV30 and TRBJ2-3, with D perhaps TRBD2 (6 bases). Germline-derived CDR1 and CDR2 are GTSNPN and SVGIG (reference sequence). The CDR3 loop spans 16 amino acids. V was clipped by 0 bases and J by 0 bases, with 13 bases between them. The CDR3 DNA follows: TGTGCCTGGAGTGTATTGGAGGGACCCAGCACAGATACGCAGTATTTT. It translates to CAWSVLEGPSTDTQYF.

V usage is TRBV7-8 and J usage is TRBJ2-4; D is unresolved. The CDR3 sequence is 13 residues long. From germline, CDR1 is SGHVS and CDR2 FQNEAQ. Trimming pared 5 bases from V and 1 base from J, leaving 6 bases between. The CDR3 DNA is TGTGCCAGCAGCCCCTTGGCCAAAAACATTCAGTACTTC. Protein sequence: CASSPLAKNIQYF.

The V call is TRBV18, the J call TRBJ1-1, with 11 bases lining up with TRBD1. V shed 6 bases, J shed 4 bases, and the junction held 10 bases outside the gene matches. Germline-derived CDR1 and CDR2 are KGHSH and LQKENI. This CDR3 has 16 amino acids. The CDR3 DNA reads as TGTGCCAGCTCGCAAAGGACAGGGGGCGCGGGCACTGAAGCTTTCTTT. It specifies CASSQRTGGAGTEAFF.

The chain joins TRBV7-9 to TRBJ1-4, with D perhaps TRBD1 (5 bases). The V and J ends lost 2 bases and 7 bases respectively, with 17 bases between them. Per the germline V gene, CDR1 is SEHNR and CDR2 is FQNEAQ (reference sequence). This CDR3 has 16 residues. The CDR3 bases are TGTGCCAGCAGCTTATCCCAGGCAGGGAAGATTGAAAAACTGTTTTTT. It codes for CASSLSQAGKIEKLFF.

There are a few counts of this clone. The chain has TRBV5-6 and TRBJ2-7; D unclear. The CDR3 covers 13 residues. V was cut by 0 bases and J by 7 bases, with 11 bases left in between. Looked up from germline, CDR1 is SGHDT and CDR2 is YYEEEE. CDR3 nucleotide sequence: TGTGCCAGCAGCTTGGACCAACGCGCTGAGCAGTACTTC. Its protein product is CASSLDQRAEQYF.

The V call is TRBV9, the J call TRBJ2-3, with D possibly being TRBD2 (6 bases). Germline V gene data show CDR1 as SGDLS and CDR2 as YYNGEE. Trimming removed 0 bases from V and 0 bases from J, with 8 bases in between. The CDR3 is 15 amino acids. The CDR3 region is CASSVGLVSTDTQYF. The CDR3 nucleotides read TGTGCCAGCAGCGTAGGACTAGTAAGCACAGATACGCAGTATTTT.

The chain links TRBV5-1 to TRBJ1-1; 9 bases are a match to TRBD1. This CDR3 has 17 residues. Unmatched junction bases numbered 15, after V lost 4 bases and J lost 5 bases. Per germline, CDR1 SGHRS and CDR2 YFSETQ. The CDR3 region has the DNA TGCGCCAGCAGCGCCAGCGGGATGTGGACAGGGGAAACTGAAGCTTTCTTT. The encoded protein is CASSASGMWTGETEAFF.